These T cell receptor beta chains were read from a single sample in a study of B cell selection in AIRE deficiency. This table comes from immunoSEQ multiplex PCR, and its TCRdb copy is limited to in-frame clones, with some not included. The sample comprises about 21,000 clones, 94% of which are singletons, and less than 2% rests with the top ten. The sample was Tregs sorted from PBMCs. Every receptor here comes from a human donor with AIRE deficiency. Each CDR3 is given with its conserved first and last residue. D genes are given only for firm matches. Not all rows give a size; the values are once, few, many and, for expanded clones, a class.

j_call d_call clone_size v_call cdr3_nt cdr3_aa
TRBJ2-5 TRBD2 . TRBV2 TGTGCCAGCAATCCATGGGGACTAGCGGGAGAGGACGGAGAGACCCAGTACTTC CASNPWGLAGEDGETQYF
TRBJ2-5 . . TRBV19 TGTGCCAGTAGACAGACCGGGACTTCGGAGACCCAGTACTTC CASRQTGTSETQYF
TRBJ2-2 . . TRBV5-4 TGTGCCAGCAGCTTGGATTCAGGGCGCGGGGAGCTGTTTTTT CASSLDSGRGELFF
TRBJ1-3 TRBD1 . TRBV9 TGTGCCAGCGCGATTGAAGGGGGCGCGGGAAACACCATATATTTT CASAIEGGAGNTIYF
TRBJ1-1 . . TRBV6-5 TGTGCCAGCCGGACGCCGTGGGACACTGAAGCTTTCTTT CASRTPWDTEAFF
TRBJ2-2 . . TRBV4-3 TGCGCCAGCAGCCAAGAAGCGAACACCGGGGAGCTGTTTTTT CASSQEANTGELFF
TRBJ2-3 . . TRBV11-2 TGTGCCAGCAGCCCGATGGCCCCTGGCGGACGCCCATCCGGTACGCAGTATTTT CASSPMAPGGRPSGTQYF
TRBJ2-1 TRBD2 . TRBV28 TGTGCCAGCAGGCCATCTAGCGGGATTTCCCACAATGAGCAGTTCTTC CASRPSSGISHNEQFF
TRBJ1-3 . . TRBV4-2 TGTGCCAGCAGTCATAGAAACACCATATATTTT CASSHRNTIYF
TRBJ2-4 TRBD1 . TRBV10-1 TGCCCAAGATGTGACGGGACAGGTCATAACATTCAGTACTTC CPRCDGTGHNIQYF
TRBJ2-2 . . TRBV18 TGTGCCAGCTCCGACTCCTCCTCACGGCCCGGGGAGCTGTTTTTT CASSDSSSRPGELFF
TRBJ2-1 TRBD1 . TRBV13 TGTGCCAGCAGCTCCCAGGGGGCCCCTCGTGAGCAGTTCTTC CASSSQGAPREQFF
TRBJ2-1 TRBD2 . TRBV7-2 TGTGCCAGCAGCTTAGTTGGGATCCTAGCGGTTAACTACAATGAGCAGTTCTTC CASSLVGILAVNYNEQFF
TRBJ2-5 . . TRBV4-3 TGCGCCAGCAGCCAAGATCAAGGGTTTCGGGGGCTCCAAGAGACCCAGTACTTC CASSQDQGFRGLQETQYF
TRBJ2-7 . . TRBV7-2 TGTGCCAGCAGCTACGGGGCCTCAGGTGGAGGGATCCCCGAGCAGTACTTC CASSYGASGGGIPEQYF
TRBJ1-5 . . TRBV9 TGTGCCAGCAGCGTATCAGGGGCGGGTAATCAGCCCCAGCATTTT CASSVSGAGNQPQHF
TRBJ2-1 . once TRBV29-1 TGCAGCGTTGATGCGGCTAGTCGGGGTGGAGGGGGATACAATGAGCAGTTCTTC CSVDAASRGGGGYNEQFF
TRBJ2-7 TRBD2 . TRBV7-8 TGTGCCAGCAGTCAATTTAGCGGGAGTTTCTACGAGCAGTACTTC CASSQFSGSFYEQYF
TRBJ2-5 . . TRBV28 TGTGCCAGCAGCTTTTATGCGGGGGCGAGGACCCAGTACTTC CASSFYAGARTQYF
TRBJ1-5 . . TRBV27 TGTGCCAGCAGTTCCCGTTACGCCCCAGGTGGTAGCAATCAGCCCCAGCATTTT CASSSRYAPGGSNQPQHF
TRBJ1-6 TRBD1 . TRBV30 TGTGCCTGGAGTGTAGGACAGGAGTGGTCACCCCTCCACTTT CAWSVGQEWSPLHF
TRBJ2-3 . . TRBV9 TGTGCCAGCAGCCCTCGGTGGGGTATGACAGATACGCAGTATTTT CASSPRWGMTDTQYF
TRBJ2-7 TRBD1 . TRBV5-4 TGTGCCAGCAGCTTGTACAGGGGGCTCGTCTACGAGCAGTACTTC CASSLYRGLVYEQYF
TRBJ2-5 TRBD2 . TRBV5-4 TGTGCCAGCAGCTTGGTGTTTGCGGGAGCGGGAGAGACCCAGTACTTC CASSLVFAGAGETQYF
TRBJ1-6 . . TRBV12-5 TGTGCTAGTGGTTCCCGTAGTTCACCCCTCCACTTT CASGSRSSPLHF